The present T cell receptor beta chain was sequenced within a study of cytomegalovirus exposure and HLA in healthy donors. The primer mix had 60 Vbeta and 13 Jbeta primers. This table comes from immunoSEQ multiplex PCR, and its TCRdb copy is limited to in-frame clones, with some not included. This table has nearly 65,000 clones, 73% appearing once. The germline CDR1 and CDR2 sequences are MNHEY and SMNVEV (reference sequence). J was trimmed by 8 bases and V by 3 bases; bases with no gene match: 11. CDR3 length equals 15 residues. This clone was found a few times. The sequence was collected from a middle-aged man in good health and CMV-seronegative. The genes are TRBV27 and TRBJ2-3; TRBD2 matches at 7 bases. Sequences were obtained from PBMCs. The CDR3: CASSFLGLVRVTQYF. CDR3 coding DNA: TGTGCCAGCAGTTTCCTCGGACTAGTGAGGGTTACGCAGTATTTT.